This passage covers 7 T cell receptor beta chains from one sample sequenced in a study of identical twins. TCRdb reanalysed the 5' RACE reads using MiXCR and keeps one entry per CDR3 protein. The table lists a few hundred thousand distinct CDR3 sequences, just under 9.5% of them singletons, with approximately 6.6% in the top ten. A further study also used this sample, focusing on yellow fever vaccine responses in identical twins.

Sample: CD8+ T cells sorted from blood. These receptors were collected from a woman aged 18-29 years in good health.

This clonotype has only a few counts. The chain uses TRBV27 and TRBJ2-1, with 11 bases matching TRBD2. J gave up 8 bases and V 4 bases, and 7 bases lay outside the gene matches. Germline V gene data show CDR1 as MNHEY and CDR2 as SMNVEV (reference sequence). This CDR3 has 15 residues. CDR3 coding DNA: TGTGCCAGCAGTTCGCTGAAACTAGCGGGGGATGAGCAGTTCTTC. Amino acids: CASSSLKLAGDEQFF.

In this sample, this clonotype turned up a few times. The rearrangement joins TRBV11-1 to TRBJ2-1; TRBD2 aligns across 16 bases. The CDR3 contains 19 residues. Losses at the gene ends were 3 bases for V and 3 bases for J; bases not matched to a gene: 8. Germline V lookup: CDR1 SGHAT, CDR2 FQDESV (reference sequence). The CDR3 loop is CASSFGTSGGGPDYNEQFF. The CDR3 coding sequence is TGTGCCAGCAGCTTCGGGACTAGCGGGGGGGGCCCGGACTACAATGAGCAGTTCTTC. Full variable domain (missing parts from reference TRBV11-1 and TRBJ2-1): EAEVAQSPRYKITEKSQAVAFWCDPISGHATLYWYRQILGQGPELLVQFQDESVVDDSQLPKDRFSAERLKGVDSTLKIQPAELGDSAMYLCASSFGTSGGGPDYNEQFFGPGTRLTVL.

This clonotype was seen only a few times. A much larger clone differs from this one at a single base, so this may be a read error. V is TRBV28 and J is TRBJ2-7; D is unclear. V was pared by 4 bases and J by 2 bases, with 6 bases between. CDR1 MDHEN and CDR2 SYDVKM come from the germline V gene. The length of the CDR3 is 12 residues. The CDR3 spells CASSSPTYEQYF. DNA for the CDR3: TGTGCCAGCAGTTCCCCGACCTACGAGCAGTACTTC.

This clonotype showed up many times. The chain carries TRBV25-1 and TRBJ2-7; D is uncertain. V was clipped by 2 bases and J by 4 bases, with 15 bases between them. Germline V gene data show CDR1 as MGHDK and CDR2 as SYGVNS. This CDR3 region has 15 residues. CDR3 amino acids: CASSETKHAVYEQYF. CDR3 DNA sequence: TGTGCCAGCAGTGAAACCAAGCATGCGGTGTACGAGCAGTACTTC.

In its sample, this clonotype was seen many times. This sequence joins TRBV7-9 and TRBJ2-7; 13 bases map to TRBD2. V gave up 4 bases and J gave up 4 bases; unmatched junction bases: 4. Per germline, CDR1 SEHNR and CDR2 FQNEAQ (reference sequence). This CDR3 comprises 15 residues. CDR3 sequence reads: CASSSGLAGVYEQYF. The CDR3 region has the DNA TGTGCCAGCAGCTCTGGACTAGCGGGAGTTTACGAGCAGTACTTC.

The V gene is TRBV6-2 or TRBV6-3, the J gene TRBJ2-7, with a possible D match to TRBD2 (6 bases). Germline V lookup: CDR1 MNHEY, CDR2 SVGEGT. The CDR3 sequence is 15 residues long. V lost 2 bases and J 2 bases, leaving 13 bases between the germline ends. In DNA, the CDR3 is TGTGCCAGCAGTTACGATCCGGGGGTTACCTACGAGCAGTACTTC. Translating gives CASSYDPGVTYEQYF.

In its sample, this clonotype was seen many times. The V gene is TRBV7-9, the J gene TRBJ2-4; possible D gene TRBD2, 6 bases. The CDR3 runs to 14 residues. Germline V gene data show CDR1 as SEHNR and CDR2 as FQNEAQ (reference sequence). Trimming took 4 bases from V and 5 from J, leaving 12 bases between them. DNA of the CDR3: TGTGCCAGCAGCTCCCCGGGGGAGGAAAACATTCAGTACTTC. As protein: CASSSPGEENIQYF.